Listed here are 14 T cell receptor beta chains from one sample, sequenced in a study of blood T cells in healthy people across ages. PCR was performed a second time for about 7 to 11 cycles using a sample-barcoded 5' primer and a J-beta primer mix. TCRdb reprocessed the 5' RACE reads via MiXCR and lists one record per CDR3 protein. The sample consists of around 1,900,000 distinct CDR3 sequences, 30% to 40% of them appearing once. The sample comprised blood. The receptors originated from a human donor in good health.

CDR3 nucleotide sequence: TGTGCCACCAGCACCTCGACAGGGAACGCACCGTTTTTT. Encoded protein: CATSTSTGNAPFF. V and J are TRBV15 and TRBJ1-4, with 7 positions matching TRBD1. Germline lookup yields CDR1 LNHNV and CDR2 YYDKDF (reference sequence). J was trimmed by 16 bases and V by 4 bases; bases with no gene match: 12. The CDR3 contains 13 residues.

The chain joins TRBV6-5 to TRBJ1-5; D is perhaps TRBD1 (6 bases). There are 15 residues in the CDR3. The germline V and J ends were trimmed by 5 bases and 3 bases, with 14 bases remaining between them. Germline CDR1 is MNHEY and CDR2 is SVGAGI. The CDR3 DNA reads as TGTGCCAGCAGTGGGGGGGCCCTTGACAATCAGCCCCAGCATTTT. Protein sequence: CASSGGALDNQPQHF.

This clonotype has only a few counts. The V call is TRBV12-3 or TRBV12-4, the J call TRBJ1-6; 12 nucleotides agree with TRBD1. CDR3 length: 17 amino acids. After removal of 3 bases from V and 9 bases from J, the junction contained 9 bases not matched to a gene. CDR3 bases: TGTGCCAGCAGTTTTCTTGGGGGGACAGGGGGCGGTTCACCCCTCCACTTT. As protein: CASSFLGGTGGGSPLHF.

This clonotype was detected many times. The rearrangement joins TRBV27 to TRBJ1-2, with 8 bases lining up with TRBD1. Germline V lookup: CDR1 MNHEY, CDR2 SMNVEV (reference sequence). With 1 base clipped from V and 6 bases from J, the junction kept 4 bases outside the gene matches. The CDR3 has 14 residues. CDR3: CASSLWSGGDGYTF. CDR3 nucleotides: TGTGCCAGCAGTTTATGGTCAGGGGGCGATGGCTACACCTTC.

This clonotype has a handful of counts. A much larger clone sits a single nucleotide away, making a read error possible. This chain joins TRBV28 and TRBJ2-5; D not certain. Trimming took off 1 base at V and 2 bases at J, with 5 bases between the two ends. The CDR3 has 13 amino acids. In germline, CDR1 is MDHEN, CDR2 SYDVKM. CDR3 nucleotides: TGTGCCAGCAGTTTATTCGGTCAAGAGACCCAGTACTTC. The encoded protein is CASSLFGQETQYF.

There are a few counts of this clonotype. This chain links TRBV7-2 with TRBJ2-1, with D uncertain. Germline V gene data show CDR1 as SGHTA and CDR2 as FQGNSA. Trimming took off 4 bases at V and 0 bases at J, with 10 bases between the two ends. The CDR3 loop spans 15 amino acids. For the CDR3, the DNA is TGTGCCAGCAGCTCCCGCCTCTCCTCCTACAATGAGCAGTTCTTC. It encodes CASSSRLSSYNEQFF. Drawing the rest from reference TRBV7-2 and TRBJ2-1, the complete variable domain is GAGVSQSPSNKVTEKGKDVELRCDPISGHTALYWYRQSLGQGLEFLIYFQGNSAPDKSGLPSDRFSAERTGGSVSTLTIQRTQQEDSAVYLCASSSRLSSYNEQFFGPGTRLTVL.

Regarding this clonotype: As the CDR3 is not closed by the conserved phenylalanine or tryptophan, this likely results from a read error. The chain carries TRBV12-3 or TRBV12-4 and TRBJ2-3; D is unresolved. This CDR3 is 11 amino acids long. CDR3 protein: CASRRADPQYS. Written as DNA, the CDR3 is TGTGCCAGCAGGCGTGCAGATCCGCAGTATTCC.

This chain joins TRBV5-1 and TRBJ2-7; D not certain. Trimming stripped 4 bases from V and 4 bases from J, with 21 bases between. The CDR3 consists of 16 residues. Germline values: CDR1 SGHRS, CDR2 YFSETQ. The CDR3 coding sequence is TGCGCCAGCAGCACGCATGCCTCCGAGAAGCCTTACGAGCAGTACTTC. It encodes CASSTHASEKPYEQYF.

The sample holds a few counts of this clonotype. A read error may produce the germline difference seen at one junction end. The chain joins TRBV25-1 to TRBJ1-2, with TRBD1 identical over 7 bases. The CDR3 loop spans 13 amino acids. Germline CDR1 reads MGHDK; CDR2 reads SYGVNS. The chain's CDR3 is CVSSRRDRAGYTF. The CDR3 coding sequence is TGTGTCAGCAGTCGTCGCGACAGGGCTGGCTACACCTTC.

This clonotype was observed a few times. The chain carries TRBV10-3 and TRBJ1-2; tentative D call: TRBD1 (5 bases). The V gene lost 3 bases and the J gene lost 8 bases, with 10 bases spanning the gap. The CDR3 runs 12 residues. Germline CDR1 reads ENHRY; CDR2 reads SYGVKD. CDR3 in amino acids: CAISDREEGYTF. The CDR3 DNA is TGTGCCATCAGTGACAGGGAGGAAGGCTACACCTTC.

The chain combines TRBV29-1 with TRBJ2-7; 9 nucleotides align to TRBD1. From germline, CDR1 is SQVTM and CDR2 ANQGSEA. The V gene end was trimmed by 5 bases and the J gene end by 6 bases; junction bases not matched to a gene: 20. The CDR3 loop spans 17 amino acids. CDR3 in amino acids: CSVRRSPGQGQFGEQYF. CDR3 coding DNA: TGCAGCGTTAGACGGTCCCCGGGACAGGGACAGTTTGGCGAGCAGTACTTC.

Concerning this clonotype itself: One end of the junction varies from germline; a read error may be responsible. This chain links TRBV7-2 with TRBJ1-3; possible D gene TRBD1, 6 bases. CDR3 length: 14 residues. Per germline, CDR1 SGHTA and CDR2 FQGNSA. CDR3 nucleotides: TGTGCCGGCAGAACAGGGTCGGGTGGAAACACCATATATTTT. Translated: CAGRTGSGGNTIYF.

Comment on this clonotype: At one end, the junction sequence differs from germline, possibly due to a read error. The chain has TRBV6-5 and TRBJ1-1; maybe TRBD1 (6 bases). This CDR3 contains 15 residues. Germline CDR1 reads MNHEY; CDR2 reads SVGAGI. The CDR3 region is CVSSYSGQGRTEAFF. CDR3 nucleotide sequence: TGTGTCAGCAGTTACTCGGGGCAGGGGCGCACTGAAGCTTTCTTT.

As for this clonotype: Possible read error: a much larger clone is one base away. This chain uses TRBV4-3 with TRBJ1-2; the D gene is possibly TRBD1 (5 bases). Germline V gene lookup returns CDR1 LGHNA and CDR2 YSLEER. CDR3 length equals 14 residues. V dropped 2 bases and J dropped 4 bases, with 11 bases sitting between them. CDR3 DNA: TGCGCCAGCAGCCAAACGGACATCGGCTATGGCTACACCTTC. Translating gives CASSQTDIGYGYTF.